This TCR beta chain was sequenced during a study of graft-versus-host responses after intestinal transplantation. Produced via immunoSEQ multiplex PCR; TCRdb's table is partial and in-frame only. The repertoire holds around 84,000 clones, around four fifths seen once, with roughly 15% in the top ten. In regard to this clone: Its antigen remains unknown.

The germline CDR1 and CDR2 sequences are SGDLS and YYNGEE. The CDR3 runs 15 residues. J lost 6 bases, V lost 4 bases, and 7 bases had no gene match. The chain joins TRBV9 to TRBJ2-7, with 13 positions matching TRBD2. This clonotype originated in a human donor who received an intestinal transplant. The input for sequencing was unstimulated CD8+ T cells sorted from spleen or lymph node cells, taken before intestinal transplant. The CDR3 DNA is TGTGCCAGCAGCCCATGGACTAGCGGGAGCGGCGAGCAGTACTTC. Translating gives CASSPWTSGSGEQYF.